Listed below are T cell receptor beta chains from one sample, sequenced in a study of cytomegalovirus exposure and HLA in healthy donors. Method: immunoSEQ multiplex PCR; TCRdb's copy keeps in-frame clones and lacks some. The sample lists 250,000 or so clones, around 80% occurring once. The sample comprised PBMCs. The receptors derive from a woman aged 55-70 years in good health and CMV-seropositive. CDR3s include the opening cysteine and the closing phenylalanine or tryptophan. D genes are given only for firm matches. The size field is filled for only some rows; it gives once, few, many or a size class.

J gene,V gene,D gene,clone size,CDR3 protein,CDR3 DNA
TRBJ2-7,TRBV5-1,.,.,CASSNLGQTFSYEQYF,TGCGCCAGCAGTAACTTGGGGCAGACTTTCTCCTACGAGCAGTACTTC
TRBJ2-3,TRBV18,TRBD2,.,CASEIAGGADTQYF,TGTGCCAGCGAAATAGCGGGAGGGGCAGATACGCAGTATTTT
TRBJ2-7,TRBV19,.,.,CASQAVHGSSYEQYF,TGTGCCAGTCAGGCGGTGCACGGGAGCTCCTACGAGCAGTACTTC
TRBJ1-2,TRBV5-6,.,.,CASSLTAPSYGYTF,TGTGCCAGCAGCTTGACCGCCCCCAGCTATGGCTACACCTTC
TRBJ2-4,TRBV7-2,.,.,CASSYNWRDRDIQYF,TGTGCCAGCAGTTACAATTGGCGGGATCGGGACATTCAGTACTTC
TRBJ2-1,TRBV4-1,.,.,CASSQVDLGLEQFF,TGCGCCAGCAGCCAAGTCGATTTGGGGCTTGAGCAGTTCTTC
TRBJ1-1,TRBV2,.,.,CASSDWGGSTEAFF,TGTGCCAGCAGTGATTGGGGAGGGAGCACTGAAGCTTTCTTT
TRBJ2-7,TRBV27,TRBD1,.,CASSGGQGVYEQYF,TGTGCCAGCAGTGGGGGACAGGGAGTTTACGAGCAGTACTTC
TRBJ2-5,TRBV5-6,.,.,CASSLLAEYQETQYF,TGTGCCAGCAGCTTGTTAGCGGAGTACCAAGAGACCCAGTACTTC
TRBJ2-7,TRBV9,TRBD2,once,CASSVEPAGTDEQYF,TGTGCCAGCAGCGTAGAACCAGCGGGAACGGACGAGCAGTACTTC
TRBJ2-1,TRBV5-8,TRBD1,once,CASSPRQGTTYNEQFF,TGTGCCAGCAGCCCTCGACAGGGGACCACCTACAATGAGCAGTTCTTC